The subject of this entry is one T cell receptor (beta chain). CDR1 and CDR2 from the germline V gene are DFQATT and SNEGSKA (reference sequence). This CDR3 contains 13 residues. V gave up 5 bases and J gave up 2 bases, with 11 bases separating them. MiXCR, applied by TCRdb to the RT-PCR reads, yields one record per CDR3 protein. The sample lists about 680,000 distinct CDR3 sequences; 14% were seen once. This chain links TRBV20-1 with TRBJ2-3; no definite D call. Sequenced: memory CD4+ T cells from blood. The sequence came from a female donor in good health, serving as a healthy control. The CDR3 region has the DNA TGCAGTGCTGCCGAGGAGATCACAGATACGCAGTATTTT. Protein sequence: CSAAEEITDTQYF.